The 24 T cell receptor beta chains in this list originate from one sample, sequenced in a study of Ad26.COV2.S vaccination and SARS-CoV-2 variants. The repertoire was sequenced with immunoSEQ multiplex PCR; TCRdb's copy has only in-frame clones and lacks some. The profile covers about 350,000 clones, with roughly 85% appearing a single time and roughly 3.5% taken by the ten largest. Regarding treatment: 19 received Ad26.COV2.S at low or high dose, single or two shots; a few received placebo; per-sample allocation not given. Specimen acquisition occurred on day 63 following the initial vaccine or placebo injection. The specimen comprised peripheral blood, sampled in a trial of Ad26.COV2.S vaccine versus placebo. These receptors originate from a person between 18 and 60 years old who received the Ad26.COV2.S COVID-19 vaccine or a placebo.

This chain uses TRBV28 with TRBJ1-5; no clear D gene. CDR1 and CDR2 from the germline V gene are MDHEN and SYDVKM. The length of the CDR3 is 14 residues. V was pared by 6 bases and J by 0 bases, with 9 bases between. The CDR3 sequence is CASSLLNSNQPQHF. In DNA form, the CDR3 reads TGTGCCAGCAGCCTCCTCAATAGCAATCAGCCCCAGCATTTT.

The chain recombines TRBV18 with TRBJ2-3, with 10 bases aligning to TRBD2. CDR3 size: 17 residues. V lost 3 bases and J lost 6; bases outside the gene matches: 12. Germline loops: CDR1 KGHSH, CDR2 LQKENI. The CDR3 loop is CASSPVTSGAKRDTQYF. The CDR3 nucleotides read TGTGCCAGCTCACCGGTTACTAGCGGGGCGAAACGGGATACGCAGTATTTT.

The rearrangement uses TRBV6-1 and TRBJ1-1; TRBD1 is a possible D gene (5 bases). V lost 3 bases and J lost 6, with 20 bases in between. This CDR3 comprises 16 residues. The germline V gene encodes CDR1 MNHNS and CDR2 SASEGT. CDR3 nucleotides: TGTGCCAGCAGTGATAGGTTCGGGACGGGGAAAGCTGAAGCTTTCTTT. The encoded protein is CASSDRFGTGKAEAFF.

The chain has TRBV7-2 and TRBJ2-3; 7 bases fit TRBD1. The junction had 14 bases not matched to a gene; V was cut back by 5 bases and J by 6 bases. Germline values: CDR1 SGHTA, CDR2 FQGNSA. The CDR3 sequence is 16 residues long. The CDR3 DNA follows: TGTGCCAGCAGCCCCCAGGGGGAGACCCTCAGGGATACGCAGTATTTT. Amino acid sequence: CASSPQGETLRDTQYF. Combining the CDR3 with reference TRBV7-2 and TRBJ2-3 gives the whole variable domain GAGVSQSPSNKVTEKGKDVELRCDPISGHTALYWYRQSLGQGLEFLIYFQGNSAPDKSGLPSDRFSAERTGGSVSTLTIQRTQQEDSAVYLCASSPQGETLRDTQYFGPGTRLTVL.

CDR3 loop: CASSRSGGQGNEQFF. The DNA for the CDR3 is TGTGCCAGCAGCAGAAGCGGGGGGCAAGGGAATGAGCAGTTCTTC. The chain has TRBV6-2 or TRBV6-3 and TRBJ2-1, with TRBD2 identical over 9 bases. This CDR3 has 15 amino acids. V gave up 6 bases and J gave up 7 bases; unmatched junction bases: 10. From germline, CDR1 is MNHEY and CDR2 SVGEGT.

The V call is TRBV30, the J call TRBJ1-1, with 10 nucleotides matching TRBD1. After removal of 7 bases from V and 4 bases from J, the junction contained 9 bases not matched to a gene. There are 14 residues in the CDR3. The V gene's germline CDR1 is GTSNPN and CDR2 SVGIG (reference sequence). CDR3 loop: CASGTGVLGTEAFF. DNA for the CDR3: TGTGCCTCGGGGACAGGGGTACTAGGCACTGAAGCTTTCTTT.

The chain couples TRBV3-1 (or the pseudogene TRBV3-2) to TRBJ2-2, with D possibly being TRBD2 (6 bases). Germline CDR1 LGHDT, CDR2 YNNKEL (reference sequence). This CDR3 contains 16 residues. V was shortened by 2 bases and J by 4 bases, with 14 bases between the two germline ends. The CDR3 sequence is CASSQSALGGTGELFF. Here the CDR3 DNA reads TGTGCCAGCAGCCAATCTGCGCTCGGGGGCACCGGGGAGCTGTTTTTT.

Note on this clone: At one end the junction does not follow the germline gene, possibly because of a read error. J is TRBJ1-5 and V is TRBV28; D may be TRBD1 (5 bases). Germline-derived CDR1 and CDR2 are MDHEN and SYDVKM. The CDR3 runs to 14 residues. The DNA for the CDR3 is TGTGTCAGCTATGGGGGGAGGCGCGATCAGCCCCAGCATTTT. As protein: CVSYGGRRDQPQHF.

The J gene is TRBJ1-6, the V gene TRBV6-5, with D hard to call. The CDR3 contains 16 residues. V lost 2 bases to trimming and J lost 4 bases, with 12 bases between them. CDR1 is MNHEY and CDR2 is SVGAGI in the germline V gene. CDR3 nucleotides: TGTGCCAGCAGTTACGGTTCGTGGCGGTATAATTCACCCCTCCACTTT. Encoded protein: CASSYGSWRYNSPLHF.

This clone was detected only a few times. The genes are TRBV11-2 and TRBJ1-6; D call uncertain. The CDR3 spans 17 residues. The germline V gene has CDR1 SGHAT and CDR2 FQNNGV. The V end was cut by 5 bases, the J end by 6 bases, with 20 bases between. The CDR3 region is CASSTSPQVKVNSPLHF. The CDR3 DNA sequence: TGTGCCAGCAGCACATCCCCCCAGGTTAAAGTTAATTCACCCCTCCACTTT.

The rearrangement links TRBV10-3 to TRBJ1-2; D unresolved. The ends were cut back, 9 bases at V and 4 bases at J, with 12 bases in the middle. This CDR3 has 12 residues. In germline, CDR1 is ENHRY, CDR2 SYGVKD. The DNA for the CDR3 is TGTGCCATTGAAGACGGTAGCTATGGCTACACCTTC. Protein product: CAIEDGSYGYTF.

The chain carries TRBV4-3 and TRBJ2-1, with a possible D match to TRBD2 (6 bases). Per germline, CDR1 LGHNA and CDR2 YSLEER. V was cut by 1 base and J by 4 bases, with 20 bases left in between. There are 18 residues in the CDR3. This chain's CDR3 is CASSQGGEFQFPYNEQFF. In DNA, the CDR3 is TGCGCCAGCAGCCAAGGGGGGGAGTTCCAATTCCCTTACAATGAGCAGTTCTTC.

V and J are TRBV7-6 and TRBJ2-3; D is perhaps TRBD2 (7 bases). This CDR3 comprises 17 residues. Germline CDR1 and CDR2: SGHVS and FNYEAQ. V shed 4 bases and J shed 0 bases, with 17 bases lying between them. In DNA, the CDR3 is TGTGCCAGCAGCTCCCCCCCGGGGGGCCTTAGCACAGATACGCAGTATTTT. Its protein product is CASSSPPGGLSTDTQYF.

Only one count was recorded for this clone. The rearrangement links TRBV14 to TRBJ2-7; 9 bases match TRBD2. The CDR3 consists of 16 residues. The ends lost 1 base at V and 6 bases at J; junction bases unmatched: 10. Germline CDR1 is SGHDN and CDR2 is FVKESK. The CDR3 nucleotides read TGTGCCAGCAGCCAAGCGGCTAGCGGGGCCTTCCTCGAGCAGTACTTC. It yields the protein CASSQAASGAFLEQYF.

This chain connects TRBV6-5 to TRBJ1-3, with D possibly TRBD1 on 6 matching bases. V lost 3 bases, J lost 1 base, and 10 bases lay in between. Germline loops: CDR1 MNHEY, CDR2 SVGAGI. This CDR3 region has 15 residues. CDR3 in amino acids: CASSYGRGSGNTIYF. The CDR3 DNA follows: TGTGCCAGCAGTTATGGCAGGGGATCTGGAAACACCATATATTTT.

The V call is TRBV12-5, the J call TRBJ2-1; perhaps TRBD2 as D (7 bases). The germline gives CDR1 LGHNT, CDR2 FRNRAP. The CDR3 is 13 amino acids. V shed 2 bases and J shed 8 bases, with 10 bases lying between them. The DNA for the CDR3 is TGTGCTAGTGGTTTGTCGGGGGGCCATGAGCAGTTCTTC. Amino acid sequence: CASGLSGGHEQFF.

The chain combines TRBV3-1 (or the pseudogene TRBV3-2) with TRBJ1-5, with D uncertain. Trimming removed 2 bases at V and 7 bases at J, with 9 bases between. Germline assignment: CDR1 LGHDT and CDR2 YNNKEL (reference sequence). The CDR3 loop spans 13 amino acids. CDR3 coding DNA: TGTGCCAGCAGCCAATTTATACAGCAGCCCCAGCATTTT. This encodes CASSQFIQQPQHF.

The V and J genes are TRBV18 and TRBJ2-7; the D is unclear. Trimming shortened V by 2 bases and J by 4 bases, and 12 bases separated the two germline ends. The germline V gene has CDR1 KGHSH and CDR2 LQKENI. The CDR3 has 14 residues. CDR3 amino acids: CASSPGVSSYEQYF. The CDR3 DNA is TGTGCCAGCTCACCAGGGGTGTCTAGTTACGAGCAGTACTTC.

The chain links TRBV27 to TRBJ2-7; D is unresolved. V was trimmed by 4 bases and J by 6 bases, leaving 7 bases between them. This CDR3 region has 11 residues. Per germline, CDR1 MNHEY and CDR2 SMNVEV (reference sequence). CDR3 DNA sequence: TGTGCCAGCAGTTCTGGCGGCGAGCAGTACTTC. Translating gives CASSSGGEQYF.

The rearrangement links TRBV4-3 to TRBJ2-7, with 9 bases aligning to TRBD1. The trim removed 4 bases at V and 0 bases at J, leaving 7 bases unmatched. Looked up from germline, CDR1 is LGHNA and CDR2 is YSLEER. The CDR3 extends over 16 amino acids. CDR3 DNA sequence: TGCGCCAGCAGCCCCGGGACAGGGTTTTCCTCCTACGAGCAGTACTTC. Encoded protein: CASSPGTGFSSYEQYF.

The chain is built from TRBV5-1 and TRBJ2-5, with TRBD2 matching over 11 bases. J lost 4 bases, V lost 4 bases, and 3 bases had no gene match. The CDR3 is 14 residues long. Per the germline V gene, CDR1 is SGHRS and CDR2 is YFSETQ. CDR3 sequence: CASSQTSGRETQYF. The CDR3 nucleotides read TGCGCCAGCAGCCAAACTAGCGGGAGAGAGACCCAGTACTTC.

This chain connects TRBV7-9 to TRBJ1-1; D gene ambiguous. The length of the CDR3 is 12 residues. Germline V lookup: CDR1 SEHNR, CDR2 FQNEAQ (reference sequence). Trimming removed 3 bases from V and 11 bases from J, with 13 bases in between. The CDR3 DNA reads TGTGCCAGCAGCTTCCTTGTAGCCGCTGCTTTCTTT. Translation: CASSFLVAAAFF.

CDR3 sequence: CASSLGTGGFTGELFF. DNA for the CDR3: TGTGCCAGCAGCTTGGGGACAGGGGGGTTCACCGGGGAGCTGTTTTTT. The chain joins TRBV5-6 to TRBJ2-2; 10 bases match TRBD1. Losses at the gene ends were 0 bases for V and 4 bases for J; bases not matched to a gene: 3. This CDR3 has 16 amino acids. Germline CDR1 and CDR2: SGHDT and YYEEEE.

V is TRBV6-5 and J is TRBJ2-5; D could derive from TRBD1 or TRBD2 (5 bases each). The CDR3 sequence is 13 residues long. The V end was cut by 7 bases, the J end by 5 bases, with 14 bases between. CDR1 and CDR2 (germline): MNHEY, SVGAGI. The CDR3 bases are TGTGCCAGCAAAGACAGCGGATGGGAGACCCAGTACTTC. It specifies CASKDSGWETQYF.